The TCR beta chain described here comes from a study of OX40 agonist ivuxolimab in advanced cancers. About the investigation overall: Ivuxolimab was a fully human IgG2 agonistic monoclonal antibody targeting the costimulatory receptor OX40 (CD134). Partial responses occurred in three dose-escalation patients: two with cutaneous melanoma and one with hepatocellular carcinoma. The dose-escalation cohort was roughly 80% male with a mean age of roughly 60 years, ranging from roughly 20 to 80. Patients were allowed to have had prior anti-PD-1, anti-PD-L1 or anti-CTLA-4 therapy, and 30% to 40% of the dose-escalation patients had previously received checkpoint inhibitors. Intravenous ivuxolimab was administered to patients every 2 weeks at six dose levels: 0.01, 0.1, 0.3, 1.5, 3 and 10 mg/kg. Peripheral TCRbeta sequencing was intended to test whether TCR sequence diversity was altered and clonal T-cell expansion was caused by ivuxolimab. The paper covers the monotherapy dose-escalation part of the phase I ivuxolimab trial, which included N of about 50 patients. Of the 50 to 55 patients in dose escalation, 19 had hepatocellular carcinoma, roughly 15 had melanoma, 9 had renal cell carcinoma and 9 had head and neck cancer.

Patients with autoimmune disease history or receiving systemic immunosuppression were excluded from the trial. Peripheral blood for TCR sequencing was collected from all dose cohorts at baseline, on cycle 4 day 1, and on cycle 7 day 1. Samples were obtained from an open-label, multicenter, first-in-human phase I dose-escalation trial of ivuxolimab. Adults with locally advanced or metastatic melanoma, renal cell carcinoma, hepatocellular carcinoma or head and neck squamous cell carcinoma were enrolled in the trial. CD4+ and CD8+ T cells were sorted separately from peripheral blood before TCR sequencing. Concerning this clone: The clone's antigen remains unknown. Qualities for individual bases were not recorded, and no much larger clone is one base off.

V loses 4 bases of germline sequence and J loses 4 bases, and the interval between the two ends is 16 bases. From a lookup of the germline V gene, CDR1 and CDR2 are SQVTM and ANQGSEA. The CDR3 runs 14 amino acids, cysteine and phenylalanine included. CDR3 DNA is the only sequence kept; it has 42 bases, read in frame from the first base. The paper's findings and limits, for the study overall: Low levels of normalized T-cell clonal expansion were also seen in some patients who did not respond. In partial responders in the 0.1-3.0 mg/kg groups, normalized peripheral clonal expansion was found to be among the lowest, especially among CD8+ T cells. Which antigens the clonally expanded peripheral T cells were specific for was not determined. After ivuxolimab, CD8+ T cells had more expanded clones than CD4+ T cells on average. Clonal expansion of both CD4+ and CD8+ blood T cells was observed from baseline to week 6 at doses 0.1 to 3.0 mg/kg.

To sequence the TCRbeta CDR3 region, genomic DNA was isolated from the sorted cells. TCRbeta CDR3 regions were sequenced using the immunoSEQ Assay. TCRdb's version of the immuneACCESS table is confined to in-frame rearrangements and falls short of the full clone set. An unresolved V gene accounts for under half of the shortfall where checked; the remainder is of unknown origin. Across this sample there are some 67,000 clones, with roughly four fifths seen only once. The ten largest clones represent 5.5% of the sample. The rearrangement joined TRBV29-1 to TRBJ1-2; 6 matching bases give a weak D call of TRBD1. This specimen was CD4+ or CD8+ T cells sorted from blood, taken in a trial of the OX40 agonist ivuxolimab. The TCR was taken from an adult with an advanced solid tumor such as melanoma, head and neck, liver or kidney cancer. Read as DNA, the sequence is TGCAGCGTTGGAGGAACCGGGACACGCTATGGCTACACCTTC. Protein translation: CSVGGTGTRYGYTF.